This T cell receptor (beta chain) appears in the sequencing data of a study of cytomegalovirus exposure and HLA in healthy donors. Regarding the study as a whole: Reported performance of the classifier showed diagnosis of cytomegalovirus status with high specificity and sensitivity. The authors later found HLA-associated TCR beta chains more clonally expanded than equally common others. An analysis done earlier found most TCR beta V segments productive about 90% or about 30% of the time. Accurate prediction of most subjects' HLA-A and HLA-B alleles from TCR beta sequences was reported.

On this clone: What it recognizes is unknown.

Germline V CDR1 and CDR2: SGHRS, YFSETQ. CDR3 size: 16 residues. The J segment lost 5 bases and the V segment lost 2 bases, leaving 12 bases of the junction unmatched. Amplification used 60 Vbeta primers and 13 Jbeta primers. Measured with immunoSEQ multiplex PCR; TCRdb has only the in-frame clones, and not every one. The sample carries under 200,000 clones, around 80% recorded once. The sequencing input was PBMCs. The receptor's source is a woman between 25 and 40 years old in good health and CMV-seropositive. This sequence joins TRBV5-1 and TRBJ1-1, with 7 positions matching TRBD1. The CDR3, as DNA: TGCGCCAGCAGCTTTGACAGGGCGCGTATGGTTACTGAAGCTTTCTTT. It translates to CASSFDRARMVTEAFF.